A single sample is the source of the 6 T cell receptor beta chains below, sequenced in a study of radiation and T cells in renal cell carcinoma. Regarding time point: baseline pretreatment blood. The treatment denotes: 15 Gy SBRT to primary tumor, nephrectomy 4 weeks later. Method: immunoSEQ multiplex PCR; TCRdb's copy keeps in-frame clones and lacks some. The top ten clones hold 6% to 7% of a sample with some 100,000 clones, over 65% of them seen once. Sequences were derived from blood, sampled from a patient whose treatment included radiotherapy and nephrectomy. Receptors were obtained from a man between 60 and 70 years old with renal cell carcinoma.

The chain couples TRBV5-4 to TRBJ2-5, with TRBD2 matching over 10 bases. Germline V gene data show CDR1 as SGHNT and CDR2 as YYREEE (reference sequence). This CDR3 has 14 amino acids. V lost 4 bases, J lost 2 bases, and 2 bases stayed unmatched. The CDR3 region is CASSLAGAQETQYF. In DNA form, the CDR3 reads TGTGCCAGCAGCCTAGCGGGGGCTCAAGAGACCCAGTACTTC.

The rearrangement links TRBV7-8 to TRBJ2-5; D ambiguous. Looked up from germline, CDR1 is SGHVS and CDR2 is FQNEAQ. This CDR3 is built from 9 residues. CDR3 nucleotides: TGTGCGTGTGGGGAGACCCAGTACTTC. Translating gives CACGETQYF.

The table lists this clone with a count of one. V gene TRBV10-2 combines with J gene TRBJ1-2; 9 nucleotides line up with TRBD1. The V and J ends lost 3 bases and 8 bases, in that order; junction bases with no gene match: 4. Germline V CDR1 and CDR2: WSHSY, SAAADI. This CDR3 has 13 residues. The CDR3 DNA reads TGCGCCAGCAGTGAAACCACAGGGGGCGGCTACACCTTC. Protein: CASSETTGGGYTF.

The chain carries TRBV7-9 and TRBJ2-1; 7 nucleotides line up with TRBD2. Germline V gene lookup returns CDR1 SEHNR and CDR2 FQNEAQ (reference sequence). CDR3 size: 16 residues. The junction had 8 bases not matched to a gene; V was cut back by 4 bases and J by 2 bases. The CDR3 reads CASSSGLEETYNEQFF. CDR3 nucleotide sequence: TGTGCCAGCAGCTCCGGACTAGAGGAGACCTACAATGAGCAGTTCTTC.

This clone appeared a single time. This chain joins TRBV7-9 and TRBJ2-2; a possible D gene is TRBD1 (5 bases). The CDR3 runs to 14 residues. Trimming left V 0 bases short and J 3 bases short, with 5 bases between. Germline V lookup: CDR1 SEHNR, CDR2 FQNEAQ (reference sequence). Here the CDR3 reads CASSLAGDTGELFF. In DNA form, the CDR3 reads TGTGCCAGCAGCTTAGCAGGGGACACCGGGGAGCTGTTTTTT.

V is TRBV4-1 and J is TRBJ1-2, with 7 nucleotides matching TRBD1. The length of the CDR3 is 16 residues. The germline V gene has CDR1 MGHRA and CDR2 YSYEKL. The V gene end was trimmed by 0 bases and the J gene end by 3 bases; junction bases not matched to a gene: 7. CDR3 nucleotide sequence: TGCGCCAGCAGCCAAGAGGGAGGGGGCGCCTACTATGGCTACACCTTC. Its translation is CASSQEGGGAYYGYTF.